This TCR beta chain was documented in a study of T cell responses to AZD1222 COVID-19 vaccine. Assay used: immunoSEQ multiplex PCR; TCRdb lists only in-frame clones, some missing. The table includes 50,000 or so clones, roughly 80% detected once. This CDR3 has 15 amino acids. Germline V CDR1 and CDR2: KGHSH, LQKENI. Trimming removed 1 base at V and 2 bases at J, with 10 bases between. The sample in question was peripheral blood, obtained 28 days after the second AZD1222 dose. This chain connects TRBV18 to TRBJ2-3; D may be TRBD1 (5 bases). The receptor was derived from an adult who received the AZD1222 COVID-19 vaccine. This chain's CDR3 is CASSPRTDITDTQYF. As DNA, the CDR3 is TGTGCCAGCTCACCACGAACGGACATCACAGATACGCAGTATTTT. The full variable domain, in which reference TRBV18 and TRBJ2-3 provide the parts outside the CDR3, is NAGVMQNPRHLVRRRGQEARLRCSPMKGHSHVYWYRQLPEEGLKFMVYLQKENIIDESGMPKERFSAEFPKEGPSILRIQQVVRGDSAAYFCASSPRTDITDTQYFGPGTRLTVL.